This T cell receptor beta chain is from a study of blood T cell repertoires in COVID-19. Whole-study context: The cDNA or gDNA used as material had been derived from T cells, B-cell-depleted T cells, or PBMCs.

The study recruited people aged about 18 to 89 years across roughly 25 US areas. V lost 5 bases and J lost 0; bases outside the gene matches: 5. This CDR3 has 16 amino acids. CDR1 and CDR2 from the germline V gene are KGHDR and SFDVKD. Repertoires were generated with immunoSEQ multiplex PCR, while TCRdb's copy carries only in-frame clones and drops some. This table has 150,000 to 200,000 clones, roughly 90% appearing once. The rearrangement joins TRBV24-1 to TRBJ2-3; 9 positions match TRBD1. The source of this sequence is a woman in her forties or fifties who had recovered from COVID-19. Sequenced: PBMCs or T cells enriched from blood (not recorded which). CDR3 nucleotide sequence: TGTGCCACCAGTGCCTTGGGGACAGGGAGCACAGATACGCAGTATTTT. Its translation: CATSALGTGSTDTQYF.